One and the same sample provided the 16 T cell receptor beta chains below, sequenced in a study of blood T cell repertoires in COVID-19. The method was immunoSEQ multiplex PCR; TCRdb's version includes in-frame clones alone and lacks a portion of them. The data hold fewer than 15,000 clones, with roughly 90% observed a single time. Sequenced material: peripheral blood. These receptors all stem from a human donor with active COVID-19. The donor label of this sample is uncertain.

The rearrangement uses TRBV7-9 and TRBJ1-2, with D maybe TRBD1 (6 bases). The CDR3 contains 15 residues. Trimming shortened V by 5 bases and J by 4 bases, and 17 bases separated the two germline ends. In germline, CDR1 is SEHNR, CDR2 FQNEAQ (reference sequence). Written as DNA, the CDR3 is TGTGCCAGCAGCCCCCCCGGGGGGCACGGCTATGGCTACACCTTC. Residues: CASSPPGGHGYGYTF.

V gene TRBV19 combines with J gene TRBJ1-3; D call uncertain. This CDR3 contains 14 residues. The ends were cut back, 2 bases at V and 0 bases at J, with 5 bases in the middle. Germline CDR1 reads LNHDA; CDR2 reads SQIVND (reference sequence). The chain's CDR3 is CASSITSSGNTIYF. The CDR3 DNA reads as TGTGCCAGTAGTATAACGAGCTCTGGAAACACCATATATTTT.

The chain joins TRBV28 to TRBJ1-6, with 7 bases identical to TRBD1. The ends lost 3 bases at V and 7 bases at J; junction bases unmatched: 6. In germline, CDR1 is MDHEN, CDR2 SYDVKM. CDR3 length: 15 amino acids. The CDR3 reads CASSLASTGNSPLHF. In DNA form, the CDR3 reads TGTGCCAGCAGTTTGGCTTCGACAGGGAATTCACCCCTCCACTTT. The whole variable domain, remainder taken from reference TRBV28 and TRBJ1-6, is DVKVTQSSRYLVKRTGEKVFLECVQDMDHENMFWYRQDPGLGLRLIYFSYDVKMKEKGDIPEGYSVSREKKERFSLILESASTNQTSMYLCASSLASTGNSPLHFGNGTRLTVT.

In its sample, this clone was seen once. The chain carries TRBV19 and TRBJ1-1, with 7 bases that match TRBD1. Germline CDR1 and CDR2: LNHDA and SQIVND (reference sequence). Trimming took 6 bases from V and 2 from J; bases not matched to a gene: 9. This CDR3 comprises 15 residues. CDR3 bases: TGTGCCAGTAGCGGGGACAGTTACACCAACACTGAAGCTTTCTTT. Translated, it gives CASSGDSYTNTEAFF.

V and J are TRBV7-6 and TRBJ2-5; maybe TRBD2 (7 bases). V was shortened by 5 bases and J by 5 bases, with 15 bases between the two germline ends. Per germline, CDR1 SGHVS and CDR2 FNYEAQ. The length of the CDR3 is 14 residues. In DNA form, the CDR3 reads TGTGCCAGCAGCATAGTCGGGGGGCGGGAGACCCAGTACTTC. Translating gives CASSIVGGRETQYF.

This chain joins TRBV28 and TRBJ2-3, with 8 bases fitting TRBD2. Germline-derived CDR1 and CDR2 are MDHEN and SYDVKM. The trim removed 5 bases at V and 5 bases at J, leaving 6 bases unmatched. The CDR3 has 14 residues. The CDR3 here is CASSQTSEGDTQYF. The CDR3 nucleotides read TGTGCCAGCAGTCAGACTAGCGAGGGAGATACGCAGTATTTT.

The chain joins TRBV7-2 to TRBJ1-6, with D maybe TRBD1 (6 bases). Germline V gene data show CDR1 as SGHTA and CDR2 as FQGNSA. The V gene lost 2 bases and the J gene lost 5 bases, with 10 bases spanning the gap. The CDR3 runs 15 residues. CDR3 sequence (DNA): TGTGCCAGCAGCTTATGGGGGCGGGATAATTCACCCCTCCACTTT. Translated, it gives CASSLWGRDNSPLHF.

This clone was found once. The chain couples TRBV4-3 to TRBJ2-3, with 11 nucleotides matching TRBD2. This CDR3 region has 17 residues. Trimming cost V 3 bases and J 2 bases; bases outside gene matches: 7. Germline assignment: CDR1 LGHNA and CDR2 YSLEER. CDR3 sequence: CASSQSVSGGDTDTQYF. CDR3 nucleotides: TGCGCCAGCAGCCAGTCGGTTAGCGGGGGGGACACAGATACGCAGTATTTT.

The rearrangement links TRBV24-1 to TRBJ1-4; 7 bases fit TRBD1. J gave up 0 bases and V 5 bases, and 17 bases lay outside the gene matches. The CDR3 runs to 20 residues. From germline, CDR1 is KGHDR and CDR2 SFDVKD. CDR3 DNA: TGTGCCACCAGTGCTTTCACCTGGAGGGGGCATCCTGCAACTAATGAAAAACTGTTTTTT. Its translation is CATSAFTWRGHPATNEKLFF.

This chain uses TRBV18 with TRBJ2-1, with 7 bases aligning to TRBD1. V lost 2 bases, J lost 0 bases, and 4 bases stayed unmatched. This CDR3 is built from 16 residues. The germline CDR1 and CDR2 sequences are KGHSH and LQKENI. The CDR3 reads CASSPRQGSSYNEQFF. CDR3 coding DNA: TGTGCCAGCTCACCAAGACAGGGAAGCTCCTACAATGAGCAGTTCTTC.

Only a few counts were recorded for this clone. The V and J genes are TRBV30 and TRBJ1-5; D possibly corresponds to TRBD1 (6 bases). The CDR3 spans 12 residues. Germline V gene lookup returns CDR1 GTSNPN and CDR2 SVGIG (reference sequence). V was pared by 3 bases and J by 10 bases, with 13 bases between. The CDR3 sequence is CAWSSRGSPQHF. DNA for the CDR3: TGTGCCTGGAGCTCCAGGGGTTCCCCCCAGCATTTT. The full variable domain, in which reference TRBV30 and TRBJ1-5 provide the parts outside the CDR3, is SQTIHQWPATLVQPVGSPLSLECTVEGTSNPNLYWYRQAAGRGLQLLFYSVGIGQISSEVPQNLSASRPQDRQFILSSKKLLLSDSGFYLCAWSSRGSPQHFGDGTRLSIL.

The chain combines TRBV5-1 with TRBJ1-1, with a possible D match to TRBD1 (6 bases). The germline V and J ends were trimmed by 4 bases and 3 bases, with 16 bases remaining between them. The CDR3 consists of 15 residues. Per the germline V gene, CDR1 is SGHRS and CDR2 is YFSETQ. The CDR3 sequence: CASSPSAKGDTEAFF. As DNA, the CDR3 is TGCGCCAGCAGCCCCTCGGCAAAGGGGGACACTGAAGCTTTCTTT.

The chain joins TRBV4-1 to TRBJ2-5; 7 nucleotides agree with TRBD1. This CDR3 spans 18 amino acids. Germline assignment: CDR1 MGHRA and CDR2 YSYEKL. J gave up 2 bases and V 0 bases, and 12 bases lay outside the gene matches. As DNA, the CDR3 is TGCGCCAGCAGCCAAGATAGGGTCCGGGACAGCATACAAGAGACCCAGTACTTC. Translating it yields CASSQDRVRDSIQETQYF.

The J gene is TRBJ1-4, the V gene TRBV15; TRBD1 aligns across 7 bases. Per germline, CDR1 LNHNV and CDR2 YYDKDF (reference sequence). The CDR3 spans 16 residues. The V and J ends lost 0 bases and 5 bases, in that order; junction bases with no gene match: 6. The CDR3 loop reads CATSRDSADRNEKLFF. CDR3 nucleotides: TGTGCCACCAGCAGAGACTCGGCGGACAGGAATGAAAAACTGTTTTTT.

CDR3 sequence (DNA): TGTGCCTGGAGTGACCCCCCCGCAGGAACGCAGTATTTT. Translated: CAWSDPPAGTQYF. The chain couples TRBV30 to TRBJ2-3; no definite D call. Per germline, CDR1 GTSNPN and CDR2 SVGIG (reference sequence). V gave up 1 base and J gave up 9 bases, with 14 bases separating them. The CDR3 contains 13 residues.

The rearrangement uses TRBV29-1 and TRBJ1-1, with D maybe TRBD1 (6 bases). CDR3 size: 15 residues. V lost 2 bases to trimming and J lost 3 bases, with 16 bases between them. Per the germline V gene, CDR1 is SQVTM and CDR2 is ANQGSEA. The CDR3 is CSVELRGGLYTEAFF. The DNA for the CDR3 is TGCAGCGTTGAATTGAGGGGGGGTTTGTACACTGAAGCTTTCTTT.